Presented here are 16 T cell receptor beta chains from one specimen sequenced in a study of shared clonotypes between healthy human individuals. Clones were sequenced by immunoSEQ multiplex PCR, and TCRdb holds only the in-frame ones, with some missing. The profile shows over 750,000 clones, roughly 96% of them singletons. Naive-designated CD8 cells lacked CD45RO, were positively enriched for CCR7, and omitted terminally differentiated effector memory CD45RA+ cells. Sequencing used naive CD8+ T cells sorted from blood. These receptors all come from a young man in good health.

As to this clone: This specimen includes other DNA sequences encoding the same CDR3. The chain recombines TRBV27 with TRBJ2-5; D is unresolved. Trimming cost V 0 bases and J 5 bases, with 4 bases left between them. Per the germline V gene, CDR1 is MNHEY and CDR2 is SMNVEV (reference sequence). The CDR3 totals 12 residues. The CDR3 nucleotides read TGTGCCAGCAGTTTATCAGGGGAGACCCAGTACTTC. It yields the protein CASSLSGETQYF.

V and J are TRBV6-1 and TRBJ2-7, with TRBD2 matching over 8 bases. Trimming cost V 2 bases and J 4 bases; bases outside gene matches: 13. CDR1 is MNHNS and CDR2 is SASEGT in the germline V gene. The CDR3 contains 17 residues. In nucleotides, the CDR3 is TGTGCCAGCAGTGAAAAAACGGGAGGGCCTTATATTTACGAGCAGTACTTC. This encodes CASSEKTGGPYIYEQYF.

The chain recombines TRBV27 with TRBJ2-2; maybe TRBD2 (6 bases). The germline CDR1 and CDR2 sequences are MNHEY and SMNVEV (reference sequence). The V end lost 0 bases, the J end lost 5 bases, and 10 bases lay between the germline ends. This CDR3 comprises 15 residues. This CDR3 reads CASSLSPGATGELFF. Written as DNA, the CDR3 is TGTGCCAGCAGTTTATCCCCGGGAGCAACCGGGGAGCTGTTTTTT.

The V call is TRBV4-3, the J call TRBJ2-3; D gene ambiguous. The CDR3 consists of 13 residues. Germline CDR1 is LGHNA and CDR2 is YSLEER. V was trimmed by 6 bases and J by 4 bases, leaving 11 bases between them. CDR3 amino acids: CASSPPAADTQYF. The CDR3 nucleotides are TGCGCCAGCAGTCCCCCCGCGGCAGATACGCAGTATTTT.

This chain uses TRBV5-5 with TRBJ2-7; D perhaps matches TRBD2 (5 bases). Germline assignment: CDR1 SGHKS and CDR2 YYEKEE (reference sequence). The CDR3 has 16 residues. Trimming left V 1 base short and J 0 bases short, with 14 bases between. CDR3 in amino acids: CASSLLTGLFSYEQYF. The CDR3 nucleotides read TGTGCCAGCAGCTTGCTGACGGGGTTGTTCTCCTACGAGCAGTACTTC.

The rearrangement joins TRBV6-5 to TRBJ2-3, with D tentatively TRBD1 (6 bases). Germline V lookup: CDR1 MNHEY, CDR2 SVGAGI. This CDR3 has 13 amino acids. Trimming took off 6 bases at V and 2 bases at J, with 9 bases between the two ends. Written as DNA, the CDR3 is TGTGCCAGCAGCACAGGGCCCACAGATACGCAGTATTTT. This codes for CASSTGPTDTQYF.

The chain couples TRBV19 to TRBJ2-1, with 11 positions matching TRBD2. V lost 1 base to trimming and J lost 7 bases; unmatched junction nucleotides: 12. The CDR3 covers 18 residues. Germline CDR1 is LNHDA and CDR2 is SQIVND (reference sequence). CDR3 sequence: CASSIVGLAGGPVNEQFF. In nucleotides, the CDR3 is TGTGCCAGTAGTATAGTCGGCCTAGCGGGAGGTCCCGTAAATGAGCAGTTCTTC.

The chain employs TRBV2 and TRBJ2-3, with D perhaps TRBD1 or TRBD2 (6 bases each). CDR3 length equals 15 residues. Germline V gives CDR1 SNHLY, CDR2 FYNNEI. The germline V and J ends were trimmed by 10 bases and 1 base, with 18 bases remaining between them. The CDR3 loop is CATLGAGQRTDTQYF. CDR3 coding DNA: TGTGCCACCTTGGGGGCGGGACAACGCACAGATACGCAGTATTTT.

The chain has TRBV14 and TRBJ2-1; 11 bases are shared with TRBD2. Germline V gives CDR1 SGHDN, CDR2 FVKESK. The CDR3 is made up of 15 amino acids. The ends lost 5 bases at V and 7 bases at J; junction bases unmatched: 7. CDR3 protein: CASSVLAGVPNEQFF. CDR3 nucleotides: TGTGCCAGCAGCGTACTAGCGGGAGTTCCTAATGAGCAGTTCTTC.

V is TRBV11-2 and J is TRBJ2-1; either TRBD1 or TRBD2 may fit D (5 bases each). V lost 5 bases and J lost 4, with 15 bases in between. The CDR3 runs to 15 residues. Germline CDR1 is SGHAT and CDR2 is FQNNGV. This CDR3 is CASSPGAVSYNEQFF. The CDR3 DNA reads TGTGCCAGCAGCCCCGGGGCAGTTTCTTACAATGAGCAGTTCTTC.

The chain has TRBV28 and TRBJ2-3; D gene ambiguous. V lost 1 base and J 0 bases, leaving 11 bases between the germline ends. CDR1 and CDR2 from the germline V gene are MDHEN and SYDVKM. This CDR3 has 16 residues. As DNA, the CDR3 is TGTGCCAGCAGTTTATTTCGAGCTAGTAGCACAGATACGCAGTATTTT. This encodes CASSLFRASSTDTQYF.

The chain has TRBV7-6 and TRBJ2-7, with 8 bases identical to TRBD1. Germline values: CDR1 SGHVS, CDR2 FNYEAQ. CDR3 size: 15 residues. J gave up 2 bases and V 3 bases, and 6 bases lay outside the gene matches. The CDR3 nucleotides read TGTGCCAGCAGCTTCGCCGGGACAGGTACCTACGAGCAGTACTTC. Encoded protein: CASSFAGTGTYEQYF.

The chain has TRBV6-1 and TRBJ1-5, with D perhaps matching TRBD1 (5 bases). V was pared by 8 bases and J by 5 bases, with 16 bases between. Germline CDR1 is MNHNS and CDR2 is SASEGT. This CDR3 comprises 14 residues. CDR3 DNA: TGTGCCAGCCAGGACACCCCCGGTTATCAGCCCCAGCATTTT. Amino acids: CASQDTPGYQPQHF.

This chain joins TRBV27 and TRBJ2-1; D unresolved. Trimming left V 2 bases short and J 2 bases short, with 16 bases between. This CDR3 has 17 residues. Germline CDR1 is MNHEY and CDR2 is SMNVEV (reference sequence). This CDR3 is CASSLGPSMGTYNEQFF. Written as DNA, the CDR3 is TGTGCCAGCAGTTTAGGTCCCAGTATGGGTACCTACAATGAGCAGTTCTTC.

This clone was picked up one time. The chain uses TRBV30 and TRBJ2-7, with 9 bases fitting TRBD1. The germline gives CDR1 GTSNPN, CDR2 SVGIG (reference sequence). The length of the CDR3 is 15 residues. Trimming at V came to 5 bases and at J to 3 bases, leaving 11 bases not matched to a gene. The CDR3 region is CAWCLGQGMVYEQYF. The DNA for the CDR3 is TGTGCCTGGTGTCTTGGACAGGGGATGGTCTACGAGCAGTACTTC.

CDR3 sequence reads: CASSSSGTLNEQFF. The DNA for the CDR3 is TGTGCCAGCAGTTCCTCAGGGACTCTAAATGAGCAGTTCTTC. J is TRBJ2-1 and V is TRBV6-5, with a tentative D call TRBD2 (6 bases). The V gene lost 4 bases and the J gene lost 7 bases, with 14 bases spanning the gap. This CDR3 has 14 amino acids. In germline, CDR1 is MNHEY, CDR2 SVGAGI.